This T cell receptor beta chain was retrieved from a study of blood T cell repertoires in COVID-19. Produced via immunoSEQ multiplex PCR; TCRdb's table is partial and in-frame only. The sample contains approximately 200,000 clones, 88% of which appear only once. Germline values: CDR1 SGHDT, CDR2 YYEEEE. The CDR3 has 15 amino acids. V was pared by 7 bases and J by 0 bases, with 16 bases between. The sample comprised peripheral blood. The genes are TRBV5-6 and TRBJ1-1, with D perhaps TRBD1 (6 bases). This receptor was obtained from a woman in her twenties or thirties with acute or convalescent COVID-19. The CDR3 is CASQFRGYMNTEAFF. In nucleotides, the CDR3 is TGTGCCAGCCAGTTCAGGGGTTATATGAACACTGAAGCTTTCTTT.